These T cell receptor beta chains were read from a single sample in a study of shared clonotypes between healthy human individuals. Using immunoSEQ multiplex PCR, the repertoire was profiled, and TCRdb retains in-frame clones only, with some absent. The sample consists of 2,100,000 or so clones, roughly 95% of them appearing once. The specimen sequenced was naive CD4+ T cells sorted from blood. The receptor source for this set is a young man in good health. Each CDR3 is given with its conserved first and last residue. A D gene is named only where the DNA matches it firmly. Clone size, where shown, is once, few, many, or a class for clones that have expanded.

cdr3_nt: TGTGCCAGCAGCCAAAGGGGGCGATTGAACACTGAAGCTTTCTTT
cdr3_aa: CASSQRGRLNTEAFF
v_call: TRBV7-6
d_call: TRBD1
clone_size: NA
j_call: TRBJ1-1

cdr3_nt: TGTGCCAGCAAGGGAGGCTACGAGCAGTACTTC
cdr3_aa: CASKGGYEQYF
v_call: TRBV6-1
d_call: NA
clone_size: NA
j_call: TRBJ2-7

cdr3_nt: TGTGCTAGCAGCTTAGGACTAGCTAGCACAGATACGCAGTATTTT
cdr3_aa: CASSLGLASTDTQYF
v_call: TRBV7-7
d_call: TRBD2
clone_size: NA
j_call: TRBJ2-3

cdr3_nt: TGTGCCAGTAGTTCCTTGGACAGGTTAGCAACTAATGAAAAACTGTTTTTT
cdr3_aa: CASSSLDRLATNEKLFF
v_call: TRBV19
d_call: TRBD1
clone_size: NA
j_call: TRBJ1-4

cdr3_nt: TGCAGCGTTGCTAGCGGCAATGACTACGAGCAGTACTTC
cdr3_aa: CSVASGNDYEQYF
v_call: TRBV29-1
d_call: TRBD2
clone_size: NA
j_call: TRBJ2-7

cdr3_nt: TGTGCCAGCAGCTTAGAACTAGCGTACTACAATGAGCAGTTCTTC
cdr3_aa: CASSLELAYYNEQFF
v_call: TRBV11-2
d_call: TRBD2
clone_size: NA
j_call: TRBJ2-1

cdr3_nt: TGTGCCAGCAGCTTAGCTCTAGGGGTGTCTGGGGCCAACGTCCTGACTTTC
cdr3_aa: CASSLALGVSGANVLTF
v_call: TRBV11-2
d_call: NA
clone_size: NA
j_call: TRBJ2-6

cdr3_nt: TGTGCCAGCAGGTCCCCTAGCGTGCGGGGGAACATTCAGTACTTC
cdr3_aa: CASRSPSVRGNIQYF
v_call: TRBV6-5
d_call: TRBD2
clone_size: NA
j_call: TRBJ2-4

cdr3_nt: TGTGCCAGCAGTACGGGACAGGGGGCGTACGAGCAGTACTTC
cdr3_aa: CASSTGQGAYEQYF
v_call: TRBV27
d_call: TRBD1
clone_size: NA
j_call: TRBJ2-7

cdr3_nt: TGTGCCAGCAGCTTAGTCACAGGGGACCACGAGCAGTACTTC
cdr3_aa: CASSLVTGDHEQYF
v_call: TRBV11-2
d_call: TRBD1
clone_size: NA
j_call: TRBJ2-7

cdr3_nt: TGCGCCAGCAGCCAAGTTGGGACATCGTATAATTCACCCCTCCACTTT
cdr3_aa: CASSQVGTSYNSPLHF
v_call: TRBV4-1
d_call: NA
clone_size: NA
j_call: TRBJ1-6

cdr3_nt: TGCGCCAGCAGCCCGGACGGGACAGTTGCCCGGCGCTCTGGAAACACCATATATTTT
cdr3_aa: CASSPDGTVARRSGNTIYF
v_call: TRBV5-1
d_call: TRBD1
clone_size: NA
j_call: TRBJ1-3

cdr3_nt: TGTGCCAGCACCGGGACAGCAGTATTTGCAACTAATGAAAAACTGTTTTTT
cdr3_aa: CASTGTAVFATNEKLFF
v_call: TRBV7-9
d_call: TRBD1
clone_size: NA
j_call: TRBJ1-4

cdr3_nt: TGTGCCAGCCGACCCTCCGGGACAGGGTTCTACGAGCAGTACTTC
cdr3_aa: CASRPSGTGFYEQYF
v_call: TRBV6-1
d_call: TRBD1
clone_size: NA
j_call: TRBJ2-7

cdr3_nt: TGTGCCAGTAGTAAGGGGACAGGCGAGGTACCTGGGGCCGGGGAGCTGTTTTTT
cdr3_aa: CASSKGTGEVPGAGELFF
v_call: TRBV19
d_call: TRBD1
clone_size: NA
j_call: TRBJ2-2

cdr3_nt: TGTGCCAGCAGTCCCGGACAGGGAGGATACGAGCAGTACTTC
cdr3_aa: CASSPGQGGYEQYF
v_call: TRBV27
d_call: TRBD1
clone_size: NA
j_call: TRBJ2-7

cdr3_nt: TGTGCCAGCAGTTACCCTCTAGCGGGAGGTTACAATGAGCAGTTCTTC
cdr3_aa: CASSYPLAGGYNEQFF
v_call: TRBV28
d_call: TRBD2
clone_size: NA
j_call: TRBJ2-1

cdr3_nt: TGCGCCAGCAGTGAGGGGGCTAGGGTCCACAATGAGCAGTTCTTC
cdr3_aa: CASSEGARVHNEQFF
v_call: TRBV10-2
d_call: NA
clone_size: NA
j_call: TRBJ2-1

cdr3_nt: TGTGCCAGCAGTTTCCCACAGGGAGTAAGGAATCAGCCCCAGCATTTT
cdr3_aa: CASSFPQGVRNQPQHF
v_call: TRBV28
d_call: NA
clone_size: once
j_call: TRBJ1-5

cdr3_nt: TGTGCCACCCGCCCGGGTTACAATCAGCCCCAGCATTTT
cdr3_aa: CATRPGYNQPQHF
v_call: TRBV6-1
d_call: NA
clone_size: NA
j_call: TRBJ1-5

cdr3_nt: TGTGCCTGGAGTGTTCAGGGGAAGGTCCAGTACTTC
cdr3_aa: CAWSVQGKVQYF
v_call: TRBV30
d_call: NA
clone_size: NA
j_call: TRBJ2-5

cdr3_nt: TGTGCCTGGAGTCCTCCGGGACAGCGATCCTATAGCAATCAGCCCCAGCATTTT
cdr3_aa: CAWSPPGQRSYSNQPQHF
v_call: TRBV30
d_call: TRBD1
clone_size: NA
j_call: TRBJ1-5

cdr3_nt: TGTGCCAGCAGCCCCTCGGGACACGGCCCCTACGAGCAGTACTTC
cdr3_aa: CASSPSGHGPYEQYF
v_call: TRBV9
d_call: NA
clone_size: NA
j_call: TRBJ2-7

cdr3_nt: TGCGCCAGCAGCCCAGGAAGACTAGCGGGACCCACAGATACGCAGTATTTT
cdr3_aa: CASSPGRLAGPTDTQYF
v_call: TRBV4-1
d_call: TRBD2
clone_size: NA
j_call: TRBJ2-3

cdr3_nt: TGTGCCTGGAGTGTAGCGGTTGGACAGGGGGCGCTATCAGCTTTCTTT
cdr3_aa: CAWSVAVGQGALSAFF
v_call: TRBV30
d_call: TRBD1
clone_size: NA
j_call: TRBJ1-1

cdr3_nt: TGTGCCAGCAGCGCGGGGGGGTGGAACACTGAAGCTTTCTTT
cdr3_aa: CASSAGGWNTEAFF
v_call: TRBV11-2
d_call: NA
clone_size: NA
j_call: TRBJ1-1

cdr3_nt: TGTGCCAGCTCACCGATGACTAGCCGACAAGAGACCCAGTACTTC
cdr3_aa: CASSPMTSRQETQYF
v_call: TRBV18
d_call: TRBD2
clone_size: NA
j_call: TRBJ2-5

cdr3_nt: TGTGCCATCACTGACAGGAGCTCCTACAATGAGCAGTTCTTC
cdr3_aa: CAITDRSSYNEQFF
v_call: TRBV10-3
d_call: NA
clone_size: once
j_call: TRBJ2-1

cdr3_nt: TGTGCCAGCAGCTTAGCCGGGTCCGTTGTAACTAATGAAAAACTGTTTTTT
cdr3_aa: CASSLAGSVVTNEKLFF
v_call: TRBV7-9
d_call: NA
clone_size: NA
j_call: TRBJ1-4

cdr3_nt: TGCGCCAGCAGCCAACAGGGCTACGAGCAGTACTTC
cdr3_aa: CASSQQGYEQYF
v_call: TRBV5-1
d_call: NA
clone_size: NA
j_call: TRBJ2-7

cdr3_nt: TGCGCCAGCAGCTTGGCTCCGGGAAACACCGGGGAGCTGTTTTTT
cdr3_aa: CASSLAPGNTGELFF
v_call: TRBV5-1
d_call: NA
clone_size: NA
j_call: TRBJ2-2

cdr3_nt: TGTGCCACCAGCAGAGACCGGACAGGGAGCTCCTACGAGCAGTACTTC
cdr3_aa: CATSRDRTGSSYEQYF
v_call: TRBV15
d_call: TRBD1
clone_size: NA
j_call: TRBJ2-7

cdr3_nt: TGTGCCAGCAGGGGACGGGACGGCTCCTACGAGCAGTACTTC
cdr3_aa: CASRGRDGSYEQYF
v_call: TRBV6-5
d_call: NA
clone_size: once
j_call: TRBJ2-7

cdr3_nt: TGTGCCAGCGCCGGGACTGAAGCTTTCTTT
cdr3_aa: CASAGTEAFF
v_call: TRBV2
d_call: NA
clone_size: NA
j_call: TRBJ1-1

cdr3_nt: TGTGCCAGCAGCTTAACTCAGGGCCTCGGGGAGCTGTTTTTT
cdr3_aa: CASSLTQGLGELFF
v_call: TRBV7-3
d_call: NA
clone_size: NA
j_call: TRBJ2-2

cdr3_nt: TGTGCCAGCAGTTTTATTACCGGGACGGCGAACACTGAAGCTTTCTTT
cdr3_aa: CASSFITGTANTEAFF
v_call: TRBV6-6
d_call: NA
clone_size: NA
j_call: TRBJ1-1

cdr3_nt: TGCGCCAGCAGGGCCTCGAACACCGGGGAGCTGTTTTTT
cdr3_aa: CASRASNTGELFF
v_call: TRBV5-1
d_call: NA
clone_size: NA
j_call: TRBJ2-2

cdr3_nt: TGTGCCAGCAGCAAAGATCGGGATTCACCCCTCCACTTT
cdr3_aa: CASSKDRDSPLHF
v_call: TRBV21-1
d_call: NA
clone_size: once
j_call: TRBJ1-6

cdr3_nt: TGCGCCAGCAGCTTGGGCCGGGACAGGGGAAATTACGAGCAGTACTTC
cdr3_aa: CASSLGRDRGNYEQYF
v_call: TRBV5-1
d_call: TRBD1
clone_size: NA
j_call: TRBJ2-7

cdr3_nt: TGTGCCAGCAGCGCCTTCCCTAGTCAAAGCACAGATACGCAGTATTTT
cdr3_aa: CASSAFPSQSTDTQYF
v_call: TRBV9
d_call: NA
clone_size: NA
j_call: TRBJ2-3

cdr3_nt: TGTGCCAGCAGCTTGGAGGCCAGCCGAAATGAAAAACTGTTTTTT
cdr3_aa: CASSLEASRNEKLFF
v_call: TRBV5-4
d_call: NA
clone_size: few
j_call: TRBJ1-4

cdr3_nt: TGTGCCAGCTCACAAACCTTGACTCCAGAATCACCCCTCCACTTT
cdr3_aa: CASSQTLTPESPLHF
v_call: TRBV18
d_call: NA
clone_size: once
j_call: TRBJ1-6

cdr3_nt: TGTGCCAGCAGTTACTCGACGGGAAACACCATATATTTT
cdr3_aa: CASSYSTGNTIYF
v_call: TRBV6-6
d_call: NA
clone_size: NA
j_call: TRBJ1-3

cdr3_nt: TGTGCCAGCAGTAAAACAGGGGAAGCTAACTATGGCTACACCTTC
cdr3_aa: CASSKTGEANYGYTF
v_call: TRBV2
d_call: TRBD1
clone_size: NA
j_call: TRBJ1-2

cdr3_nt: TGTGCCAGCACCCGGACATCGAACACTGAAGCTTTCTTT
cdr3_aa: CASTRTSNTEAFF
v_call: TRBV6-5
d_call: NA
clone_size: once
j_call: TRBJ1-1

cdr3_nt: TGTGCCAGTAGTATCGAAACGGGACAGCCAAATCAGCCCCAGCATTTT
cdr3_aa: CASSIETGQPNQPQHF
v_call: TRBV19
d_call: TRBD1
clone_size: NA
j_call: TRBJ1-5

cdr3_nt: TGTGCCAGCATCACGACACCCAGCACAGATACGCAGTATTTT
cdr3_aa: CASITTPSTDTQYF
v_call: TRBV28
d_call: NA
clone_size: once
j_call: TRBJ2-3

cdr3_nt: TGTGCCTGGAAACAGGGGCAGTCATTAATTCAACCCCTCCACTTT
cdr3_aa: CAWKQGQSLIQPLHF
v_call: TRBV30
d_call: TRBD1
clone_size: NA
j_call: TRBJ1-6

cdr3_nt: TGCGCCAGCAGCTTGGGAGGGGGAGGAAACACTGAAGCTTTCTTT
cdr3_aa: CASSLGGGGNTEAFF
v_call: TRBV5-1
d_call: NA
clone_size: NA
j_call: TRBJ1-1

cdr3_nt: TGTGCCAGCAGCTTAGACCCGACGACTAGCGGGGGGCCGCAGTACTTC
cdr3_aa: CASSLDPTTSGGPQYF
v_call: TRBV13
d_call: TRBD2
clone_size: NA
j_call: TRBJ2-7

cdr3_nt: TGTGCCTGGAGGGGGGAGGATAACTATGGCTACACCTTC
cdr3_aa: CAWRGEDNYGYTF
v_call: TRBV30
d_call: NA
clone_size: NA
j_call: TRBJ1-2

cdr3_nt: TGTGCCAGCAGTTATCGGAAAGAGGGAAACACCATATATTTT
cdr3_aa: CASSYRKEGNTIYF
v_call: TRBV6-5
d_call: NA
clone_size: once
j_call: TRBJ1-3

cdr3_nt: TGTGCCAGCTCAGGCACGGGGGGAGGGGATCAGCCCCAGCATTTT
cdr3_aa: CASSGTGGGDQPQHF
v_call: TRBV18
d_call: NA
clone_size: NA
j_call: TRBJ1-5

cdr3_nt: TGTGCCAGCTCACCACGGTCGGGGAACTCCTACAATGAGCAGTTCTTC
cdr3_aa: CASSPRSGNSYNEQFF
v_call: TRBV18
d_call: NA
clone_size: NA
j_call: TRBJ2-1

cdr3_nt: TGTGCCTGGAGCGGGGGACAGGGCCGTCAGCCCCAGCATTTT
cdr3_aa: CAWSGGQGRQPQHF
v_call: TRBV30
d_call: TRBD1
clone_size: few
j_call: TRBJ1-5